This T cell receptor (beta chain) was identified in a study of blood T cells in healthy people across ages. Trimming removed 5 bases at V and 6 bases at J, with 13 bases between. The CDR3 has 14 residues. Study-level findings and limits: It was found that TCR beta diversity correlated strongly with the percentage of naive T cells. A greater number of naive CD4+ cells and higher diversity distinguished long-lived donors from aged donors.

Concerning this clonotype: The antigen is undetermined.

Then a second PCR, running roughly 7 to 11 cycles, was carried out with a sample-barcoded 5' primer and a J-beta primer mix. Each CDR3 protein is one row after TCRdb ran MiXCR on the 5' RACE reads. The sample yields a few hundred thousand distinct CDR3 sequences, 27% seen once. The specimen sequenced was blood. The rearrangement uses TRBV12-3 or TRBV12-4 and TRBJ1-4; tentatively, D is TRBD1 (5 bases). This TCR was recovered from a woman in her 70s in good health. This CDR3 reads CASSRVGGDEKLFF. The CDR3 region has the DNA TGTGCCAGCAGTAGAGTCGGAGGGGATGAAAAACTGTTTTTT.